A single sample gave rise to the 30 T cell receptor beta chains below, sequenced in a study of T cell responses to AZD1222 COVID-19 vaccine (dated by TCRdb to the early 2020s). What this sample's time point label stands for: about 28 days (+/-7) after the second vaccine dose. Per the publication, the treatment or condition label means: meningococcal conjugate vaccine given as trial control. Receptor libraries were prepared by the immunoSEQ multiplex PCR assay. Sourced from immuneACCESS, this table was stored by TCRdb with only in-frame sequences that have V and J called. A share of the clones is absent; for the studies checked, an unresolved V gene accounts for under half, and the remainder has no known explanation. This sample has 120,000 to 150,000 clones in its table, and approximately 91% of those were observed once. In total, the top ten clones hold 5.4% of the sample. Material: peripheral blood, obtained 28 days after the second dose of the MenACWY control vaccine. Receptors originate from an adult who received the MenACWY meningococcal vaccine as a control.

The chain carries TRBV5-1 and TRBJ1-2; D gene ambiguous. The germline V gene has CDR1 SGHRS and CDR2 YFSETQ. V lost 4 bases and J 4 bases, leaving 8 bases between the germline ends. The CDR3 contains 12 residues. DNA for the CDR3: TGCGCCAGCAGCGAGGACGCCTATGGCTACACCTTC. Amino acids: CASSEDAYGYTF.

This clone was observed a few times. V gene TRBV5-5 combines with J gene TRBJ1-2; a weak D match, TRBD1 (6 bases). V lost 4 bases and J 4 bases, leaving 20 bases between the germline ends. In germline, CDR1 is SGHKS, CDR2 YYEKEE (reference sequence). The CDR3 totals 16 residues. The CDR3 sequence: CASSQAPGAGSYGYTF. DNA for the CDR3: TGTGCCAGCAGCCAGGCCCCGGGGGCCGGATCCTATGGCTACACCTTC.

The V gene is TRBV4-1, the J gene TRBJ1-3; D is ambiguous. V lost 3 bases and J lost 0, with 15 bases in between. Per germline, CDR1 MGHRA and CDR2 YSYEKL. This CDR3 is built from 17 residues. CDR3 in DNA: TGCGCCAGCAGCCACTTAGGGCGGGAGATCTCTGGAAACACCATATATTTT. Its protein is CASSHLGREISGNTIYF.

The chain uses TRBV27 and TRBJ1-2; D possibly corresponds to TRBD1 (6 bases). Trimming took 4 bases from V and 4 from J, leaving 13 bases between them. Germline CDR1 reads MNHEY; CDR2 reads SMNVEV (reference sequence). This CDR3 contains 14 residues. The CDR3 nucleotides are TGTGCCAGCAGTTCCAACAGGGACGTCTATGGCTACACCTTC. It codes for CASSSNRDVYGYTF.

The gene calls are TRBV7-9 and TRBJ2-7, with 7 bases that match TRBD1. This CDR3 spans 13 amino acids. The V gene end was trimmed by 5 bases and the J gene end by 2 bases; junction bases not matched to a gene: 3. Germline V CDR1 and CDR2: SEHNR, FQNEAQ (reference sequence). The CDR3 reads CASSLTGAYEQYF. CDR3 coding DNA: TGTGCCAGCAGCCTAACAGGGGCCTACGAGCAGTACTTC.

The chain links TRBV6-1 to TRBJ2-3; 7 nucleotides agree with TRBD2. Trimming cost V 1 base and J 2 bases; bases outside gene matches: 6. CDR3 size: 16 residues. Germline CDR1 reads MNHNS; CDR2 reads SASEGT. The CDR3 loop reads CASSEVWRGNTDTQYF. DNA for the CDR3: TGTGCCAGCAGTGAAGTTTGGCGGGGGAACACAGATACGCAGTATTTT.

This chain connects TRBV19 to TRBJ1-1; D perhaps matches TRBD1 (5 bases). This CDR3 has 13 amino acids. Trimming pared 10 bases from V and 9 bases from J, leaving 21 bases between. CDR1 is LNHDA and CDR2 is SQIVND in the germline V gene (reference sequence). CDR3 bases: TGTGCCACGACCACCCCACTCGGGGCACAAGCTTTCTTT. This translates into CATTTPLGAQAFF.

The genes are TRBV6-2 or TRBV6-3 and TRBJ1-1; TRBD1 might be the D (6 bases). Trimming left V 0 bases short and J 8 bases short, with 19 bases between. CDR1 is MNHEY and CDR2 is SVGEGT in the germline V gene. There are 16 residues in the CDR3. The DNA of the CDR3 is TGTGCCAGCAGTTACTCGAGGGGGGCCCACCTAGAAGAAGCTTTCTTT. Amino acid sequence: CASSYSRGAHLEEAFF.

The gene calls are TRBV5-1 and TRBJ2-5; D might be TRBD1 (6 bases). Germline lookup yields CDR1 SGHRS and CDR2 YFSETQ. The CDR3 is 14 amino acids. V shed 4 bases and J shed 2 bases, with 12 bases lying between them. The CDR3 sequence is CASSPADRQETQYF. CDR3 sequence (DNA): TGCGCCAGCAGCCCGGCGGACAGACAAGAGACCCAGTACTTC.

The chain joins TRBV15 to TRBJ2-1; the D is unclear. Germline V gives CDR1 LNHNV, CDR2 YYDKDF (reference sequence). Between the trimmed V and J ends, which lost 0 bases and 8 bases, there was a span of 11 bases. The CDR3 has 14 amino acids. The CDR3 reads CATSREARGDEQFF. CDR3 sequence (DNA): TGTGCCACCAGCAGAGAGGCCCGTGGGGATGAGCAGTTCTTC. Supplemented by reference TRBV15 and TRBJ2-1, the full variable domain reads DAMVIQNPRYQVTQFGKPVTLSCSQTLNHNVMYWYQQKSSQAPKLLFHYYDKDFNNEADTPDNFQSRRPNTSFCFLDIRSPGLGDTAMYLCATSREARGDEQFFGPGTRLTVL.

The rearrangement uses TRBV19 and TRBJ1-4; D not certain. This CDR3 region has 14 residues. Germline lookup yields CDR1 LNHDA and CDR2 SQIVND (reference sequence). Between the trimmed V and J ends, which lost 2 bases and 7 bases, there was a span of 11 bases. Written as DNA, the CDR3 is TGTGCCAGTAGTATAATAGGGTCCGGTGAAAAACTGTTTTTT. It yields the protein CASSIIGSGEKLFF.

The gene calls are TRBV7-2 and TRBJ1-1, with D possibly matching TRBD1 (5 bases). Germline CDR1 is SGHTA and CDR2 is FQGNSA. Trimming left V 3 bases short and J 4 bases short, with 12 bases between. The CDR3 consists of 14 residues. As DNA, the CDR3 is TGTGCCAGCAGCTTTGCAGGGAGGCGCACTGAAGCTTTCTTT. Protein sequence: CASSFAGRRTEAFF.

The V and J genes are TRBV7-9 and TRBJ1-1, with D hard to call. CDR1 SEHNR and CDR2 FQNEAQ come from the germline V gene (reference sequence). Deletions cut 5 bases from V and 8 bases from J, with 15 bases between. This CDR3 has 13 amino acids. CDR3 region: CASSENLPAEAFF. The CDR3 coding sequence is TGTGCCAGCAGCGAAAACCTTCCTGCCGAAGCTTTCTTT.

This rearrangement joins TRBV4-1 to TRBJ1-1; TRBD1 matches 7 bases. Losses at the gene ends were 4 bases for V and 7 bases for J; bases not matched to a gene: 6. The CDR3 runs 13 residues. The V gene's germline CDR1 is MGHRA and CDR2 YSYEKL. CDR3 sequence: CASSPQGTYEAFF. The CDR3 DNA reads TGCGCCAGCAGCCCACAGGGGACATATGAAGCTTTCTTT.

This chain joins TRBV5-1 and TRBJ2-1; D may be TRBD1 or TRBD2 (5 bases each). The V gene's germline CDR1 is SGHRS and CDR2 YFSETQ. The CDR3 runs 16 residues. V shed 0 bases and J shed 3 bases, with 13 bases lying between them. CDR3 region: CASSLEGTLIYNEQFF. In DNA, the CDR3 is TGCGCCAGCAGCTTGGAAGGGACGCTTATCTACAATGAGCAGTTCTTC.

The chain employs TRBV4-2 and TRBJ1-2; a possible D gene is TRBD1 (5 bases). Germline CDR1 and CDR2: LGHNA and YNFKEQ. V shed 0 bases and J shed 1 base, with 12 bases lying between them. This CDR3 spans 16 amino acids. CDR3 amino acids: CASSQDGAGYNYGYTF. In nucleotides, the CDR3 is TGTGCCAGCAGCCAAGATGGGGCAGGGTATAACTATGGCTACACCTTC.

The CDR3 loop is CASSLSLGSSTDTQYF. CDR3 in DNA: TGTGCCAGCAGTTTATCTCTCGGCAGCAGCACAGATACGCAGTATTTT. The chain carries TRBV28 and TRBJ2-3, with D unclear. CDR3 length: 16 amino acids. Trimming left V 1 base short and J 0 bases short, with 11 bases between. Per germline, CDR1 MDHEN and CDR2 SYDVKM.

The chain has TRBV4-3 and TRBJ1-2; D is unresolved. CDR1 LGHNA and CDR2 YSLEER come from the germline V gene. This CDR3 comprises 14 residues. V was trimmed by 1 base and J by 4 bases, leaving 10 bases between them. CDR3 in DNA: TGCGCCAGCAGCCAAGTCATGCGGGGCTATGGCTACACCTTC. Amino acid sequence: CASSQVMRGYGYTF.

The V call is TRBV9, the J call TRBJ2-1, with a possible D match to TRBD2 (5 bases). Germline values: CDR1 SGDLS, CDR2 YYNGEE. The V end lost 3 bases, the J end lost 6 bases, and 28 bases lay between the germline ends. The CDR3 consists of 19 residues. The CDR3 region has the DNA TGTGCCAGCAGCGGAGGACCCCGGGAAAGCTTCCCCAAGGGCAATGAGCAGTTCTTC. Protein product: CASSGGPRESFPKGNEQFF. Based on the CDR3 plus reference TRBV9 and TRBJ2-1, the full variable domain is DSGVTQTPKHLITATGQRVTLRCSPRSGDLSVYWYQQSLDQGLQFLIQYYNGEERAKGNILERFSAQQFPDLHSELNLSSLELGDSALYFCASSGGPRESFPKGNEQFFGPGTRLTVL.

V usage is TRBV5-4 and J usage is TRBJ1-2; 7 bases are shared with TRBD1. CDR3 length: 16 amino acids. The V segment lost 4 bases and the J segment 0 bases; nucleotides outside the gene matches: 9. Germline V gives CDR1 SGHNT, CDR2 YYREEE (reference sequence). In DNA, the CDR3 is TGTGCCAGCAGCCTTGGACAGGAGAAGGCTAACTATGGCTACACCTTC. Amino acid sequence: CASSLGQEKANYGYTF.

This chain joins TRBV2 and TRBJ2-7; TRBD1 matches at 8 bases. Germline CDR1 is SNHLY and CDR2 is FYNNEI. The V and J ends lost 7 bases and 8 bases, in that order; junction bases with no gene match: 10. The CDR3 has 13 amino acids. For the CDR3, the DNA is TGTGCCAGCAATCCGGGACAGGCCCCCAAGCAGTACTTC. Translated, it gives CASNPGQAPKQYF. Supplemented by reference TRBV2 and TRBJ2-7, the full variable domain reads EPEVTQTPSHQVTQMGQEVILRCVPISNHLYFYWYRQILGQKVEFLVSFYNNEISEKSEIFDDQFSVERPDGSNFTLKIRSTKLEDSAMYFCASNPGQAPKQYFGPGTRLTVT.

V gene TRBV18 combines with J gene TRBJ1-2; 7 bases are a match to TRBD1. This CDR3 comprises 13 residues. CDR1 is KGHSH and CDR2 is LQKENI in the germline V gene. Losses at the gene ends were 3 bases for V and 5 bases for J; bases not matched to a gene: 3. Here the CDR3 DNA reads TGTGCCAGCTCACCGGGACAGTCGTATGGCTACACCTTC. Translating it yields CASSPGQSYGYTF. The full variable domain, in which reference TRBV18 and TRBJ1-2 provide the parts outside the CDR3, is NAGVMQNPRHLVRRRGQEARLRCSPMKGHSHVYWYRQLPEEGLKFMVYLQKENIIDESGMPKERFSAEFPKEGPSILRIQQVVRGDSAAYFCASSPGQSYGYTFGSGTRLTVV.

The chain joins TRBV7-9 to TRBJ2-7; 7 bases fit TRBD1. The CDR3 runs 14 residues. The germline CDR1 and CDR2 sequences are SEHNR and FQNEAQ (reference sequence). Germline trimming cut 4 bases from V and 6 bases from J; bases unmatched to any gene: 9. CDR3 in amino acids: CASSSERTGAEQYF. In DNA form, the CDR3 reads TGTGCCAGCAGCTCCGAGCGAACAGGGGCCGAGCAGTACTTC.

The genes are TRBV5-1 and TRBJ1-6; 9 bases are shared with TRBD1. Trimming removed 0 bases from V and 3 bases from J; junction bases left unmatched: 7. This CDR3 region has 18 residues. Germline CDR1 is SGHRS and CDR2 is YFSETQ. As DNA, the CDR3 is TGCGCCAGCAGCTTGGCCGTTACAGGGGGCAGCTATAATTCACCCCTCCACTTT. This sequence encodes CASSLAVTGGSYNSPLHF.

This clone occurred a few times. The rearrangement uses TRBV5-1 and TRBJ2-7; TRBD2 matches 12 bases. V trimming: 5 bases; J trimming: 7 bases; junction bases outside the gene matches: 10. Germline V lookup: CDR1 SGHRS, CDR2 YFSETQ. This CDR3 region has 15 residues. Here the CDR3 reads CASRIGTSGFREQYF. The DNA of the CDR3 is TGCGCCAGCAGAATCGGGACTAGCGGGTTCCGAGAGCAGTACTTC.

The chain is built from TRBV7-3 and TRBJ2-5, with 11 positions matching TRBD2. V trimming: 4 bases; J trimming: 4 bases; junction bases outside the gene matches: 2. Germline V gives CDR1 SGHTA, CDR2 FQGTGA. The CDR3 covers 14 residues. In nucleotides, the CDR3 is TGTGCCAGCAGCTCTAGCGGGAGGTTAGAGACCCAGTACTTC. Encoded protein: CASSSSGRLETQYF.

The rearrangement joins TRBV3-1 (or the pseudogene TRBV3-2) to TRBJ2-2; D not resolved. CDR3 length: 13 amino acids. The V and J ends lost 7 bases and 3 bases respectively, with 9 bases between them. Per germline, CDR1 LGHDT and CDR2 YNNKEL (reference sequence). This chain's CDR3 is CASTQSHTGELFF. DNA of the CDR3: TGTGCCAGCACCCAGAGTCACACCGGGGAGCTGTTTTTT.

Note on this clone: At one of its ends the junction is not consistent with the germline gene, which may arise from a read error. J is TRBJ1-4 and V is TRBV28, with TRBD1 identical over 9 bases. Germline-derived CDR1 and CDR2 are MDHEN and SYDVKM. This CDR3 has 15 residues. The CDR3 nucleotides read TGTGCCAGCACTTTAGGGGACAGGGAATATGAAAAACTGTTTTTT. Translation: CASTLGDREYEKLFF. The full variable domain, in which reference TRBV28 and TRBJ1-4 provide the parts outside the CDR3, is DVKVTQSSRYLVKRTGEKVFLECVQDMDHENMFWYRQDPGLGLRLIYFSYDVKMKEKGDIPEGYSVSREKKERFSLILESASTNQTSMYLCASTLGDREYEKLFFGSGTQLSVL.

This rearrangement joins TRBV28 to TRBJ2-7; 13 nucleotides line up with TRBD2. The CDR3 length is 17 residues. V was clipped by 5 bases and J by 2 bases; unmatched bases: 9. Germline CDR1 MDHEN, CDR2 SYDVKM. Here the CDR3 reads CASSASLGLAGTYEQYF. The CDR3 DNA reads TGTGCCAGCAGTGCTAGTCTGGGACTAGCGGGGACCTACGAGCAGTACTTC.

This CDR3 reads CASSYSVGFTNYGYTF. The CDR3 bases are TGTGCCAGCAGTTACTCGGTGGGGTTTACTAACTATGGCTACACCTTC. The chain couples TRBV6-5 to TRBJ1-2; D not resolved. V was clipped by 0 bases and J by 0 bases, with 11 bases between them. CDR3 length: 16 amino acids. Germline loops: CDR1 MNHEY, CDR2 SVGAGI.